Sequencing of this T cell receptor (beta chain) was carried out in a study of blood T cell repertoires in COVID-19. Study at large: T cells, B-cell-depleted T cells, or PBMCs provided the cDNA or gDNA that served as material.

CDR3 length equals 17 residues. CDR1 MGHRA and CDR2 YSYEKL come from the germline V gene. With respect to this clone: One end of the junction fails to match germline, which may point to a read error.

As handled by the study authors: Estimation of nucleated cell counts relied on the amplification of reference gene primers. Clones were read by immunoSEQ multiplex PCR, and TCRdb kept only the in-frame ones, dropping some. The D gene and trimming were derived from the DNA, and the V and J assignments and clone size from that table. The sample yields under 500,000 clones, 87% seen once. In terms of age and location, participants ranged from roughly 18 to 90 years and lived in roughly 22 US areas. The rearrangement joins TRBV4-1 to TRBJ1-5; a possible D gene is TRBD1 (6 bases). The TCR sequence derives from a woman under 30 with acute COVID-19. The sequencing input was PBMCs or T cells enriched from blood (not recorded which). The CDR3: CARSQDGGRGTNQPQHF. In nucleotides, the CDR3 is TGCGCCCGCAGCCAAGACGGGGGGAGGGGGACAAATCAGCCCCAGCATTTT.